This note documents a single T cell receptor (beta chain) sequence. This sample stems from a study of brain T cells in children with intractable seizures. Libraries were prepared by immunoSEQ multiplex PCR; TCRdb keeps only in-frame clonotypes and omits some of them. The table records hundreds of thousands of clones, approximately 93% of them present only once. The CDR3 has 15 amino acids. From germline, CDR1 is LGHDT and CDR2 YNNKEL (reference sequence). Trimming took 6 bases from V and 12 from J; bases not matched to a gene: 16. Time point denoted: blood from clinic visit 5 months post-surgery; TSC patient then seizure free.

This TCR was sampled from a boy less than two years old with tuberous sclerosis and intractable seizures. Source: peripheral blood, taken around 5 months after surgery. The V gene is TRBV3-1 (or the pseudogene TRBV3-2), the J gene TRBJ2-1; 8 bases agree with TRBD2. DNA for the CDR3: TGTGCCAGCAGTCTGTCTAGCGCCTCGGGGGGGGTGCAGTTCTTC. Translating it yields CASSLSSASGGVQFF.